The sequence of this T cell receptor (beta chain) was determined in a study of T cell repertoires in cytomegalovirus infection. Study overall: Selection of CMV epitopes for the study included recently identified HLA-C-restricted and well-studied HLA-B-restricted ones. TCR beta signatures that were public indicated CMV infection and matching HLA type. Study-level points and caveats: Dominant in the ex vivo response were TCR beta clonotypes restricted by HLA-C and specific for CMV.

Each CDR3 protein is one row after TCRdb ran MiXCR on the reads. The sample has approximately 730,000 distinct CDR3 sequences, 25% to 30% seen once. The germline V and J ends were trimmed by 3 bases and 0 bases, with 8 bases remaining between them. Germline V gene data show CDR1 as MNHEY and CDR2 as SMNVEV (reference sequence). The CDR3 has 14 amino acids. This clonotype was seen a few times. Its cognate antigen is unknown. This TCR came from a human donor in good health (CMV status not recorded). Some clones in this sample may be carry-over from other donors' samples. The chain recombines TRBV27 with TRBJ1-1; no firm D call. This sample comprised cultured CD8+ T cells from PBMCs, obtained from culture after CMV antigen stimulation. CDR3 nucleotides: TGTGCCAGCAGTTTTAGGGTAATGAACACTGAAGCTTTCTTT. Translated: CASSFRVMNTEAFF.